Following are 8 T cell receptor beta chains from one sample sequenced in a study of cytomegalovirus exposure and HLA in healthy donors. Profiling relied on immunoSEQ multiplex PCR, and the TCRdb table lists in-frame clones only, not all of them. The profile covers 300,000 to 400,000 clones, with 75% to 90% appearing a single time and 0.8% to 0.85% taken by the ten largest. Sequenced input: PBMCs. These receptors were collected from a woman aged 18-30 years in good health and CMV-seronegative.

This chain uses TRBV30 with TRBJ2-6, with D uncertain. Germline loops: CDR1 GTSNPN, CDR2 SVGIG (reference sequence). The CDR3 totals 17 residues. The V gene lost 0 bases and the J gene lost 0 bases, with 12 bases spanning the gap. CDR3 sequence reads: CAWSVFALSSGANVLTF. CDR3 DNA sequence: TGTGCCTGGAGTGTGTTTGCGCTGAGCTCTGGGGCCAACGTCCTGACTTTC.

The CDR3 reads CASSLRASGLYNEQFF. In DNA form, the CDR3 reads TGTGCCAGCAGCTTGCGGGCTAGCGGCTTATACAATGAGCAGTTCTTC. The chain couples TRBV5-4 to TRBJ2-1, with TRBD2 matching 7 bases. This CDR3 has 16 amino acids. CDR1 SGHNT and CDR2 YYREEE come from the germline V gene (reference sequence). The V and J ends lost 1 base and 4 bases, in that order; junction bases with no gene match: 8.

This clone appeared once. The rearrangement joins TRBV27 to TRBJ2-7; 8 nucleotides agree with TRBD2. With 0 bases clipped from V and 4 bases from J, the junction kept 5 bases outside the gene matches. This CDR3 is 15 amino acids long. From germline, CDR1 is MNHEY and CDR2 SMNVEV (reference sequence). The chain's CDR3 is CASSLSASGRYEQYF. The CDR3 bases are TGTGCCAGCAGTTTATCGGCTAGCGGGCGGTACGAGCAGTACTTC.

This chain uses TRBV27 with TRBJ2-2, with 11 bases matching TRBD2. J lost 5 bases, V lost 7 bases, and 0 bases had no gene match. Germline V CDR1 and CDR2: MNHEY, SMNVEV (reference sequence). The CDR3 covers 13 residues. The CDR3 DNA reads TGTGCCAGCACTAGCGGGAGGACCGGGGAGCTGTTTTTT. This translates into CASTSGRTGELFF.

This chain links TRBV29-1 with TRBJ1-1, with D perhaps matching TRBD1 (5 bases). The CDR3 runs 13 residues. CDR1 is SQVTM and CDR2 is ANQGSEA in the germline V gene. The germline V and J ends were trimmed by 7 bases and 1 base, with 13 bases remaining between them. CDR3 in DNA: TGCAGCGCTAGAGTGGGGGGGAACACTGAAGCTTTCTTT. Translating it yields CSARVGGNTEAFF.

V is TRBV27 and J is TRBJ1-5; TRBD1 agrees at 7 bases. The CDR3 runs 14 residues. Germline loops: CDR1 MNHEY, CDR2 SMNVEV (reference sequence). V lost 5 bases to trimming and J lost 6 bases; unmatched junction nucleotides: 7. Written as DNA, the CDR3 is TGTGCCAGCAGTAACAAGGGGGCGGGTCAGCCCCAGCATTTT. It encodes CASSNKGAGQPQHF.

This sequence joins TRBV6-1 and TRBJ1-1; TRBD1 aligns across 7 bases. The length of the CDR3 is 14 residues. V trimming: 5 bases; J trimming: 3 bases; junction bases outside the gene matches: 6. Germline V gene sequence: CDR1 MNHNS, CDR2 SASEGT. The CDR3 sequence is CASSPDRTHTEAFF. For the CDR3, the DNA is TGTGCCAGCAGTCCGGACAGGACCCACACTGAAGCTTTCTTT.

This clone was observed once. V and J are TRBV6-1 and TRBJ1-1; possible D gene TRBD1, 5 bases. This CDR3 spans 14 amino acids. V was trimmed by 0 bases and J by 8 bases, leaving 13 bases between them. CDR1 and CDR2 from the germline V gene are MNHNS and SASEGT. DNA for the CDR3: TGTGCCAGCAGTGAAGCGGGGTGGGGCGCAGAAGCTTTCTTT. Its translation is CASSEAGWGAEAFF.